This TCR beta chain was found in a study of blood T cell repertoires in COVID-19. The V gene end was trimmed by 3 bases and the J gene end by 6 bases; junction bases not matched to a gene: 0. This CDR3 region has 12 residues. Germline-derived CDR1 and CDR2 are MDHEN and SYDVKM. Only in-frame clones appear in the TCRdb table, and some are missing; sequencing was by immunoSEQ multiplex PCR. The table lists roughly 230,000 clones, more than 80% of them singletons. Sequencing was done on a sample of peripheral blood. The V gene is TRBV28, the J gene TRBJ2-7; 9 nucleotides align to TRBD1. The sequence derives from a human donor in a cohort sampled during active COVID-19. CDR3 loop: CASSLTGGEQYF. For the CDR3, the DNA is TGTGCCAGCAGTTTGACAGGGGGCGAGCAGTACTTC.